This TCR beta chain was observed in a study of spatial heterogeneity in lung cancer. Study results and limitations: Tumoral mutation counts were tracked by counts of expanded intratumoral alpha and beta TCRs. Ubiquitous and regional nonsynonymous mutations were tracked by counts of ubiquitous and regional expanded TCRs, respectively.

The time point denotes: sample taken at primary tumor resection. Donors were approximately 70 untreated early-stage non-small cell lung cancer patients. TCR cDNA molecules each carried a unique molecular identifier. From the 5' RACE reads, TCRdb called clonotypes with MiXCR, one entry per CDR3 protein. The profile shows about 8,400 distinct CDR3 sequences, approximately 8.2% of them singletons. V lost 6 bases to trimming and J lost 1 base; unmatched junction nucleotides: 2. The V gene's germline CDR1 is MNHNS and CDR2 SASEGT. The CDR3 consists of 15 residues. By sample share, this clonotype is medium-sized. What it binds is unknown. Little can be read into the size of this beta chain, an off-target read in a library designed for alpha chains.

This clonotype was obtained from a male donor with early-stage non-small cell lung cancer. Sample: lung tumor tissue, taken at surgery. The J gene is TRBJ2-2, the V gene TRBV6-1; 10 nucleotides line up with TRBD2. The CDR3, as DNA: TGTGCCAGCAGAGGACTAGCGGAGAACACCGGGGAGCTGTTTTTT. Its translation is CASRGLAENTGELFF.